One and the same sample provided the 14 T cell receptor beta chains below, sequenced in a study of T-cell reconstitution after alpha-beta-depleted transplantation in children. The TCRbeta library was prepared with unique molecular identifiers. TCRdb reprocessed the PCR reads via MiXCR and lists one record per CDR3 protein. The data show under 450,000 distinct CDR3 sequences, with 16% seen just once and roughly 29% held by the top ten. The sample here was PBMCs, mostly from graft donor cells, taken 360 days after TCRalphabeta/CD19-depleted stem cell transplant. Receptors were obtained from a boy under two years old who had a stem cell transplant for Wiskott-Aldrich syndrome, so the T cells may come from the graft donor.

The chain couples TRBV6-2 or TRBV6-3 to TRBJ2-1; no clear D gene. The CDR3 sequence is 14 residues long. Trimming shortened V by 8 bases and J by 0 bases, and 11 bases separated the two germline ends. In germline, CDR1 is MNHEY, CDR2 SVGEGT. The chain's CDR3 is CASHHSSSYNEQFF. DNA of the CDR3: TGTGCCAGCCATCATTCGAGCTCCTACAATGAGCAGTTCTTC.

This clonotype came up a few times. The chain employs TRBV5-1 and TRBJ2-7; a possible D gene is TRBD1 (6 bases). The CDR3 has 14 amino acids. Germline-derived CDR1 and CDR2 are SGHRS and YFSETQ. Deletions cut 0 bases from V and 2 bases from J, with 9 bases between. The CDR3 reads CASSLDRVPYEQYF. CDR3 in DNA: TGCGCCAGCAGCTTGGACAGGGTTCCCTACGAGCAGTACTTC.

This chain joins TRBV29-1 and TRBJ2-1; no firm D call. V was clipped by 7 bases and J by 5 bases, with 15 bases between them. Germline CDR1 and CDR2: SQVTM and ANQGSEA. This CDR3 comprises 13 residues. CDR3 DNA: TGCAGCGGGGGTAGGCAGACAAACAATGAGCAGTTCTTC. Translated: CSGGRQTNNEQFF.

The genes are TRBV25-1 and TRBJ2-4; D gene ambiguous. This CDR3 is built from 14 residues. The germline V gene encodes CDR1 MGHDK and CDR2 SYGVNS. V gave up 1 base and J gave up 3 bases, with 7 bases separating them. In DNA, the CDR3 is TGTGCCAGCAGTGAATTTGGCAGCAAAAACATTCAGTACTTC. As protein: CASSEFGSKNIQYF. Full variable domain (rest looked up from reference TRBV25-1 and TRBJ2-4): EADIYQTPRYLVIGTGKKITLECSQTMGHDKMYWYQQDPGMELHLIHYSYGVNSTEKGDLSSESTVSRIRTEHFPLTLESARPSHTSQYLCASSEFGSKNIQYFGAGTRLSVL.

This sequence joins TRBV28 and TRBJ2-5; 9 nucleotides align to TRBD1. The CDR3 runs to 13 residues. With 6 bases clipped from V and 4 bases from J, the junction kept 3 bases outside the gene matches. Germline V gene lookup returns CDR1 MDHEN and CDR2 SYDVKM. The CDR3 protein is CASRDRGGETQYF. CDR3 nucleotide sequence: TGTGCCAGCAGGGACAGGGGAGGAGAGACCCAGTACTTC.

This clonotype was observed a few times. The V call is TRBV29-1, the J call TRBJ2-7; D is possibly TRBD2 (5 bases). The CDR3 runs to 13 residues. From germline, CDR1 is SQVTM and CDR2 ANQGSEA. The V and J ends lost 5 bases and 5 bases respectively, with 16 bases between them. The CDR3 DNA reads TGCAGCGTTAGAGGGATTTTTTGGGACGAGCAGTACTTC. Protein sequence: CSVRGIFWDEQYF.

There are a few counts of this clonotype. The CDR3 DNA is TGTGCCAGCAGTTCCTTGCTAGGCGATGAGCAGTTCTTC. It codes for CASSSLLGDEQFF. This chain uses TRBV28 with TRBJ2-1; no firm D call. V was clipped by 4 bases and J by 8 bases, with 12 bases between them. The CDR3 is 13 residues long. CDR1 MDHEN and CDR2 SYDVKM come from the germline V gene.

J is TRBJ2-3 and V is TRBV4-3; 10 nucleotides align to TRBD2. J was trimmed by 4 bases and V by 4 bases; bases with no gene match: 11. CDR1 LGHNA and CDR2 YSLEER come from the germline V gene. This CDR3 region has 17 residues. The CDR3 DNA follows: TGCGCCAGCAGCCCCCGGAGACTAGCGGGTGGGGCAGATACGCAGTATTTT. This sequence encodes CASSPRRLAGGADTQYF.

A few counts support this clonotype. The chain has TRBV5-1 and TRBJ1-2, with TRBD1 identical over 9 bases. Germline loops: CDR1 SGHRS, CDR2 YFSETQ. The CDR3 is 15 residues long. V dropped 4 bases and J dropped 6; count of bases not matched to a gene: 10. Written as DNA, the CDR3 is TGCGCCAGCAGCCTGGGGGACAGGGCCATCGATGGCTACACCTTC. Protein product: CASSLGDRAIDGYTF.

In its sample, this clonotype was seen a few times. The DNA for the CDR3 is TGCGCCAGCGGGGTAGCGGGGGGGAATGAGCAGTTCTTC. Its protein product is CASGVAGGNEQFF. The chain carries TRBV5-1 and TRBJ2-1; 11 bases match TRBD2. Looked up from germline, CDR1 is SGHRS and CDR2 is YFSETQ. The CDR3 sequence is 13 residues long. V dropped 7 bases and J dropped 7; count of bases not matched to a gene: 4. Looking up the rest from reference TRBV5-1 and TRBJ2-1 gives the full variable domain: KAGVTQTPRYLIKTRGQQVTLSCSPISGHRSVSWYQQTPGQGLQFLFEYFSETQRNKGNFPGRFSGRQFSNSRSEMNVSTLELGDSALYLCASGVAGGNEQFFGPGTRLTVL.

The chain uses TRBV5-1 and TRBJ2-3; the D gene is possibly TRBD1 (6 bases). Germline V gene sequence: CDR1 SGHRS, CDR2 YFSETQ. V was pared by 4 bases and J by 0 bases, with 15 bases between. This CDR3 has 16 amino acids. CDR3 DNA sequence: TGCGCCAGCAGCGAGATAAACAGGGCTAGCACAGATACGCAGTATTTT. Translated, it gives CASSEINRASTDTQYF.

CDR3 in DNA: TGCGCCAGCAGCTTGGGCAAGTCCTCTTGGGAGCAGTACTTC. Residues: CASSLGKSSWEQYF. The chain couples TRBV5-1 to TRBJ2-7; D uncertain. The germline V gene encodes CDR1 SGHRS and CDR2 YFSETQ. V dropped 0 bases and J dropped 7 bases, with 14 bases sitting between them. The CDR3 sequence is 14 residues long.

The CDR3 bases are TGTGCCAGCAGCCACGGGACTAGCCCACGAACAGATACGCAGTATTTT. Encoded protein: CASSHGTSPRTDTQYF. The rearrangement joins TRBV7-2 to TRBJ2-3; 9 bases line up with TRBD2. CDR3 size: 16 residues. Germline CDR1 is SGHTA and CDR2 is FQGNSA. J lost 3 bases, V lost 5 bases, and 9 bases had no gene match. Variable domain in full (rest from reference TRBV7-2 and TRBJ2-3): GAGVSQSPSNKVTEKGKDVELRCDPISGHTALYWYRQSLGQGLEFLIYFQGNSAPDKSGLPSDRFSAERTGGSVSTLTIQRTQQEDSAVYLCASSHGTSPRTDTQYFGPGTRLTVL.

This clonotype was observed a handful of times. The V and J genes are TRBV9 and TRBJ2-7, with 8 bases lining up with TRBD1. The CDR3 is 14 residues long. Per the germline V gene, CDR1 is SGDLS and CDR2 is YYNGEE. Losses at the gene ends were 0 bases for V and 6 bases for J; bases not matched to a gene: 5. In DNA form, the CDR3 reads TGTGCCAGCAGCGTAGGAGGGACAGGAGGCGAGCAGTACTTC. Its protein product is CASSVGGTGGEQYF.